The 26 T cell receptor beta chains below were found in one sample sequenced in a study of T cell repertoires in cytomegalovirus infection (dated by TCRdb to the late 2010s). The sample's treatment or condition label, decoded: in vitro stimulation with specific CMV peptide epitopes to enrich CMV-specific T cells. Instrument on record: Illumina HiSeq 1500. TCRdb reran the public reads through fastp at Q25 and MiXCR, keeping productive beta chains. Each CDR3 protein gets just one entry, which takes the most common genes and DNA from the rows behind it. This sample lists 900,000 to 950,000 distinct CDR3 sequences; less than 40% were detected once. In total, the top ten clones hold about 14% of the sample. No antigen has been assigned to these receptors. This material consisted of cultured CD8+ T cells from PBMCs, taken from culture after CMV antigen stimulation. Receptor source: a human donor in good health (CMV status not recorded). Some clones in this sample may be carry-over from other donors' samples.

The chain carries TRBV6-5 and TRBJ2-2; maybe TRBD1 (5 bases). CDR1 is MNHEY and CDR2 is SVGAGI in the germline V gene. The CDR3 consists of 14 residues. V lost 2 bases, J lost 5 bases, and 9 bases lay in between. CDR3 coding DNA: TGTGCCAGCAGTTACCTTCAGGGAACCGGGGAGCTGTTTTTT. Its protein product is CASSYLQGTGELFF.

Details on this clonotype: A much larger clone differs from this one at a single base, so this may be a read error. This chain connects TRBV11-3 to TRBJ2-1; D gene unclear. The CDR3 extends over 15 amino acids. CDR1 is SGHNT, CDR2 YENEEA, per germline. Written as DNA, the CDR3 is TGTGTCAGCAGCTTAGATATAGGTACCTACAATGAGCAGTTCTTC. The encoded protein is CVSSLDIGTYNEQFF. Complete variable domain (other parts from reference TRBV11-3 and TRBJ2-1): EAGVVQSPRYKIIEKKQPVAFWCNPISGHNTLYWYLQNLGQGPELLIRYENEEAVDDSQLPKDRFSAERLKGVDSTLKIQPAELGDSAVYLCVSSLDIGTYNEQFFGPGTRLTVL.

In its sample, this clonotype was seen a few times. This chain links TRBV6-5 with TRBJ1-1; tentatively, D is TRBD1 (6 bases). V lost 5 bases, J lost 2 bases, and 15 bases lay in between. This CDR3 has 15 residues. Germline CDR1 reads MNHEY; CDR2 reads SVGAGI. The CDR3 DNA follows: TGTGCCAGCAGTGAGCCCAGGGGAGCCAACACTGAAGCTTTCTTT. Amino acid sequence: CASSEPRGANTEAFF.

The chain uses TRBV10-3 and TRBJ2-1; 8 nucleotides align to TRBD2. V lost 7 bases, J lost 8 bases, and 10 bases stayed unmatched. Germline CDR1 reads ENHRY; CDR2 reads SYGVKD. The CDR3 spans 14 residues. CDR3 DNA: TGTGCCATCAACAGCCGGGGGGGTTGGGATGAGCAGTTCTTC. Its protein product is CAINSRGGWDEQFF.

Concerning this clonotype: This could be a read error, since a much larger clone is one nucleotide away. The CDR3 is CASSSPGSLGEQYV. The DNA of the CDR3 is TGTGCCAGCAGCAGCCCGGGCTCCCTGGGCGAGCAGTACGTC. The J gene is TRBJ2-7, the V gene TRBV28; D uncertain. This CDR3 contains 14 residues. The V end was cut by 6 bases, the J end by 6 bases, with 18 bases between. Germline CDR1 and CDR2: MDHEN and SYDVKM.

There are a few counts of this clonotype. V gene TRBV4-3 combines with J gene TRBJ2-2; 8 nucleotides agree with TRBD1. J gave up 7 bases and V 2 bases, and 9 bases lay outside the gene matches. CDR1 and CDR2 from the germline V gene are LGHNA and YSLEER. The CDR3 totals 16 residues. The CDR3 bases are TGCGCCAGCAGCCAATTGGGCAGGGGGCGTGACGGGGAGCTGTTTTTT. It yields the protein CASSQLGRGRDGELFF.

This clonotype has at least ten counts. The gene calls are TRBV6-1 and TRBJ1-5; 7 bases agree with TRBD1. This CDR3 is built from 14 residues. CDR1 and CDR2 from the germline V gene are MNHNS and SASEGT. V lost 5 bases to trimming and J lost 6 bases; unmatched junction nucleotides: 7. CDR3 loop: CASSRTGGGQPQHF. The CDR3 nucleotides read TGTGCCAGCAGTCGGACAGGAGGGGGTCAGCCCCAGCATTTT.

The CDR3 sequence is CASTKRGVQETQYF. CDR3 bases: TGTGCCAGCACCAAGCGGGGGGTCCAAGAGACCCAGTACTTC. The chain has TRBV6-6 and TRBJ2-5; 9 positions match TRBD2. CDR1 and CDR2 from the germline V gene are MNHNY and SVGAGI (reference sequence). V dropped 7 bases and J dropped 1; count of bases not matched to a gene: 4. This CDR3 region has 14 residues.

Turning to this clonotype: At one end the junction does not follow the germline gene, possibly because of a read error. The rearrangement links TRBV6-2 or TRBV6-3 to TRBJ2-5; a possible D gene is TRBD2 (6 bases). The germline gives CDR1 MNHEY, CDR2 SVGEGT. There are 12 residues in the CDR3. CDR3 coding DNA: TGTACCAGCAGCCAACGGGGGGAGACCCAGTACTTC. Translated: CTSSQRGETQYF.

This clonotype was counted a few times. The chain links TRBV7-6 to TRBJ1-4, with 7 nucleotides matching TRBD1. This CDR3 is built from 16 residues. Per germline, CDR1 SGHVS and CDR2 FNYEAQ. Trimming at V came to 5 bases and at J to 0 bases, leaving 6 bases not matched to a gene. The CDR3 loop is CASSPGGSSTNEKLFF. DNA of the CDR3: TGTGCCAGCAGCCCAGGGGGATCTTCAACTAATGAAAAACTGTTTTTT.

This clonotype was picked up a small number of times. As DNA, the CDR3 is TGTGCCAGCAGCGTAGCTGGGGGCCGGATCTCAGATACGCAGTATTTT. Encoded protein: CASSVAGGRISDTQYF. This chain connects TRBV9 to TRBJ2-3, with D perhaps TRBD1 (6 bases). Trimming cost V 0 bases and J 4 bases, with 15 bases left between them. Germline CDR1 and CDR2: SGDLS and YYNGEE. The CDR3 has 16 residues.

There are a few counts of this clonotype. This chain uses TRBV2 with TRBJ1-1; 9 nucleotides align to TRBD1. V trimming: 2 bases; J trimming: 11 bases; junction bases outside the gene matches: 12. This CDR3 has 15 residues. Per germline, CDR1 SNHLY and CDR2 FYNNEI. The CDR3 here is CASSEFDRGTGLAFF. The CDR3, as DNA: TGTGCCAGCAGTGAATTTGACAGGGGGACAGGTTTGGCTTTCTTT.

This clonotype was found many times. J is TRBJ2-3 and V is TRBV7-8; 8 bases fit TRBD2. The trim removed 2 bases at V and 4 bases at J, leaving 8 bases unmatched. Germline V gene data show CDR1 as SGHVS and CDR2 as FQNEAQ. The CDR3 is made up of 16 amino acids. Here the CDR3 reads CASSLTGTRGSDTQYF. The CDR3 DNA is TGTGCCAGCAGCTTAACCGGGACTAGAGGGTCAGATACGCAGTATTTT.

J is TRBJ2-7 and V is TRBV7-2, with D perhaps TRBD2 (7 bases). There are 14 residues in the CDR3. V was pared by 1 base and J by 2 bases, with 9 bases between. CDR1 and CDR2 from the germline V gene are SGHTA and FQGNSA. CDR3 nucleotide sequence: TGTGCCAGCAGCTTAGAAGGGGGGGCCTACGAGCAGTACGTC. Translation gives CASSLEGGAYEQYV.

J is TRBJ1-2 and V is TRBV7-9; D not resolved. There are 13 residues in the CDR3. Germline V CDR1 and CDR2: SEHNR, FQNEAQ (reference sequence). Trimming removed 0 bases at V and 6 bases at J, with 8 bases between. The CDR3 coding sequence is TGTGCCAGCAGCTTAGCGCCCTGGGATGGCTACACCTTC. It codes for CASSLAPWDGYTF.

The rearrangement joins TRBV3-1 to TRBJ2-1; D possibly corresponds to TRBD2 (5 bases). V lost 8 bases, J lost 8 bases, and 16 bases lay in between. The germline V gene encodes CDR1 LGHDT and CDR2 YNNKEL (reference sequence). The CDR3 contains 13 residues. The CDR3 is CASRSVASDEQFF. CDR3 bases: TGTGCCAGCCGCTCCGTAGCGTCGGATGAGCAGTTCTTC.

This clonotype was detected only a few times. The chain joins TRBV6-2 or TRBV6-3 to TRBJ2-1; D ambiguous. This CDR3 is 16 amino acids long. Trimming left V 2 bases short and J 3 bases short, with 14 bases between. Per germline, CDR1 MNHEY and CDR2 SVGEGT. For the CDR3, the DNA is TGTGCCAGCAGTTACGAGGTGGGGTCCAACTACAATGAGCAGTTCTTC. It is translated as CASSYEVGSNYNEQFF.

The chain has TRBV13 and TRBJ2-7; 13 bases are shared with TRBD2. The CDR3 length is 15 residues. Germline CDR1 is PRHDT and CDR2 is FYEKMQ (reference sequence). The V and J ends lost 5 bases and 2 bases, in that order; junction bases with no gene match: 3. The CDR3 protein is CASSDGTSGAYEQYF. CDR3 coding DNA: TGTGCCAGCAGCGACGGGACTAGCGGGGCCTACGAGCAGTACTTC.

V and J are TRBV29-1 and TRBJ2-4; D is possibly TRBD2 (6 bases). Trimming removed 1 base at V and 2 bases at J, with 18 bases between. CDR1 and CDR2 from the germline V gene are SQVTM and ANQGSEA. The CDR3 is 17 amino acids. CDR3 loop: CSVEVRRESITKNIQYF. The CDR3, as DNA: TGCAGCGTTGAAGTTCGGAGGGAAAGTATCACCAAAAACATTCAGTACTTC.

The genes are TRBV4-1 and TRBJ2-1; 11 positions match TRBD2. Germline-derived CDR1 and CDR2 are MGHRA and YSYEKL. J was trimmed by 7 bases and V by 0 bases; bases with no gene match: 8. The CDR3 is made up of 17 amino acids. As DNA, the CDR3 is TGCGCCAGCAGCCAAGATATAGCACTAGCGGGGGAAAATGAGCAGTTCTTC. Amino acid sequence: CASSQDIALAGENEQFF.

This clonotype showed up just a few times. This chain uses TRBV5-6 with TRBJ1-1; no reliable D call. There are 15 residues in the CDR3. Germline-derived CDR1 and CDR2 are SGHDT and YYEEEE. The V gene lost 1 base and the J gene lost 0 bases, with 10 bases spanning the gap. The CDR3 DNA reads as TGTGCCAGCAGCTTGTCGGAAGACATGAACACTGAAGCTTTCTTT. It is translated as CASSLSEDMNTEAFF.

This clonotype turned up a few times. This sequence joins TRBV7-9 and TRBJ2-5; maybe TRBD1 (7 bases). The CDR3 covers 17 residues. Trimming pared 5 bases from V and 6 bases from J, leaving 25 bases between. CDR1 and CDR2 (germline): SEHNR, FQNEAQ (reference sequence). CDR3 nucleotide sequence: TGTGCCAGCAGCCAAAACCGGGACAGTGTCGGAGGGAAGACCCAGTACTTC. This gives the protein CASSQNRDSVGGKTQYF. The complete variable domain, with remaining parts taken from reference TRBV7-9 and TRBJ2-5, reads DTGVSQNPRHKITKRGQNVTFRCDPISEHNRLYWYRQTLGQGPEFLTYFQNEAQLEKSRLLSDRFSAERPKGSFSTLEIQRTEQGDSAMYLCASSQNRDSVGGKTQYFGPGTRLLVL.

The chain employs TRBV6-2 or TRBV6-3 and TRBJ2-1; 8 bases map to TRBD1. The CDR3 sequence is 16 residues long. Germline V CDR1 and CDR2: MNHEY, SVGEGT. The junction had 10 bases not matched to a gene; V was cut back by 2 bases and J by 7 bases. In DNA form, the CDR3 reads TGTGCCAGCAGTTACCGGACAGGGAAGACGTTGAATGAGCAGTTCTTC. Translating it yields CASSYRTGKTLNEQFF.

The rearrangement uses TRBV7-2 and TRBJ1-1; D is perhaps TRBD1 (5 bases). Germline assignment: CDR1 SGHTA and CDR2 FQGNSA. V lost 1 base to trimming and J lost 1 base, with 16 bases between them. This CDR3 is built from 17 residues. In DNA form, the CDR3 reads TGTGCCAGCAGCTTAGGGGGGGGGATTTTCGGGAACACTGAAGCTTTCTTT. Translating it yields CASSLGGGIFGNTEAFF.

The chain is built from TRBV4-1 and TRBJ1-6, with a weak D call TRBD1 (5 bases). Germline V gene lookup returns CDR1 MGHRA and CDR2 YSYEKL. Trimming removed 5 bases at V and 7 bases at J, with 12 bases between. This CDR3 region has 14 residues. CDR3 DNA: TGCGCCAGCAGCGCCGGGGGTTCGAATTCACCCCTCCACTTT. Its translation is CASSAGGSNSPLHF.

The chain combines TRBV10-3 with TRBJ2-1; D perhaps matches TRBD2 (6 bases). Per germline, CDR1 ENHRY and CDR2 SYGVKD. The V end lost 4 bases, the J end lost 6 bases, and 13 bases lay between the germline ends. This CDR3 region has 14 residues. The CDR3 coding sequence is TGTGCCATCAGTGGGGGCGGGGAAATCAATGAGCAGTTCTTC. It encodes CAISGGGEINEQFF.